This T cell receptor beta chain was identified in a study of blood T cell repertoires in COVID-19 (TCRdb year 2020). In the study overall: The collaborator samples originated in the United States, Italy and Spain and spanned the acute and convalescent phases of COVID-19. The prospective study material was composed of cDNA or gDNA derived from T cells, B-cell-depleted T cells, or PBMCs. Subjects who had been exposed to COVID-19, were actively infected with it, or had recovered from it provided the deeply sampled blood TCRbeta repertoires that made up the dataset. The repertoires were made available in a free public database intended to serve as a resource for research on the immune response to SARS-CoV-2. Samples were obtained from the ongoing ImmuneRACE study (first 160 participants) and from 1,254 subjects provided by 6 global collaborators. Nearly every sample came with metadata listing a de-identified subject ID, COVID-19 status, age in years and sex. Where HLA class I and class II types were available, the types were taken from metadata supplied by the sample provider, not from assay-based typing.

On this clone: Its antigen is currently not known. The sample holds no much larger clone one base away, and base qualities are not on file.

The CDR3 spans 13 residues, from the cysteine through the phenylalanine. Here the CDR3 DNA is all that survives: 39 bases in frame from base 1. The germline V gene encodes CDR1 MDHEN and CDR2 SYDVKM. V loses 6 bases of germline sequence and J loses 5 bases, and the interval between the two ends is 8 bases. In the prospective study, participants were roughly 18 to 100 years old, resided in about two dozen geographic areas of the United States, and were enrolled through a virtual design. Cohort assignment in the prospective study relied on participant-reported clinical history from a screening survey and a study questionnaire. Recovered participants in ImmuneRACE Cohort 3 were defined as having two consecutive negative NP/OP PCR tests, clearance from a healthcare professional, or resolution of symptoms. In the prospective study, whole blood, serum and a nasopharyngeal or oropharyngeal swab were collected from each participant by mobile phlebotomists. Over a roughly 2-month period, participants in the prospective study had the option of providing additional blood draws and questionnaires. Before DNA extraction, prospective study blood samples were shipped either frozen or at room temperature.

The study at large found these results: The amount of clinical and demographic metadata varied by source and participant and was provided uncurated.

The immunoSEQ Assay, a bias-controlled multiplex PCR, was used to amplify TCRbeta CDR3 regions from genomic DNA. In the source study's methods: The number of nucleated cells in each sample was estimated from the amplification of reference gene primers within the assay. To quantify the absolute abundance of each unique TCRbeta CDR3 rearrangement, sequence reads were collapsed and filtered. For each sample, productive Simpson clonality was calculated as the square root of Simpson's diversity index over productive rearrangements. The clones in this table, taken by TCRdb from immuneACCESS, are in-frame only. Not every clone is retained; where verified, under half of the shortfall comes from an unresolved V gene, and the cause of the rest is unknown. That table gives V, J and clone size, and the DNA gave D and trimming. The sample has 350,000 to 400,000 clones on record, 85% to 90% of them singletons. Of the sample, more than 0.95% is held by the ten largest clones.

The clonotype originates from a woman aged 18-35 years who had recovered from COVID-19. The receptor chain draws on TRBV28 and TRBJ1-6; no D gene can be assigned with confidence. Sequences were obtained from PBMCs or T cells enriched from blood (not recorded which). The nucleotide sequence is given as TGTGCCAGCAGCGAGGCCGATAATTCACCCCTCCACTTT. This encodes CASSEADNSPLHF.